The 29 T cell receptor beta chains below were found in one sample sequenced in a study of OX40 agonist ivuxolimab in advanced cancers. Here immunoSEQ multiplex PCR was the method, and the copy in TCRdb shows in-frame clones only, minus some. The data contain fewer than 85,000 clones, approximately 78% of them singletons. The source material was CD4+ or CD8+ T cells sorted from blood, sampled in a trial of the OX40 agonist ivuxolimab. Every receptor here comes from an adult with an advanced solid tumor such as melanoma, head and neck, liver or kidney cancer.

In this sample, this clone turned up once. The CDR3 nucleotides are TGCGCCAGCAGCTTGGCGGGGCGGATTAATGAAAAACTGTTTTTT. As protein: CASSLAGRINEKLFF. The chain is built from TRBV5-1 and TRBJ1-4; possible D gene TRBD1, 5 bases. Germline CDR1 SGHRS, CDR2 YFSETQ. The CDR3 has 15 amino acids. Trimming removed 0 bases from V and 4 bases from J, with 10 bases in between.

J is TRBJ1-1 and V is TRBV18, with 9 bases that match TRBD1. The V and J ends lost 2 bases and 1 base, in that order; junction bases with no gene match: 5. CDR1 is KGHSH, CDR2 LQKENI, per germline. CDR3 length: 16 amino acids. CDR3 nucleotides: TGTGCCAGCTCACCAATCGGGACAGGGAAGAACACTGAAGCTTTCTTT. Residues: CASSPIGTGKNTEAFF.

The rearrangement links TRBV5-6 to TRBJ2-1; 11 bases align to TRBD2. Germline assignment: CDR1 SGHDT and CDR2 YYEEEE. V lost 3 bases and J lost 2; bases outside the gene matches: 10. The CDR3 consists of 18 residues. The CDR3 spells CASSSGGSGGAPYNEQFF. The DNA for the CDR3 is TGTGCCAGCAGCTCGGGAGGTAGCGGGGGGGCCCCCTACAATGAGCAGTTCTTC.

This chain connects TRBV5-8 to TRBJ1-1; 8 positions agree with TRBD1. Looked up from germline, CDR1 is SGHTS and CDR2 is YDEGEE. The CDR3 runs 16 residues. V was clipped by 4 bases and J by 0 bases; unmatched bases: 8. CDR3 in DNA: TGTGCCAGCAGCGGGGACAGGATATCAATGAACACTGAAGCTTTCTTT. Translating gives CASSGDRISMNTEAFF.

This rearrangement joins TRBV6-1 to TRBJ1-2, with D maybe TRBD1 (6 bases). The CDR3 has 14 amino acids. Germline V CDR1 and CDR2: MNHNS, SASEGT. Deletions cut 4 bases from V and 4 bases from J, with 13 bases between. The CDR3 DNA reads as TGTGCCAGCAGTGGGAGGTCAGGGGTCTATGGCTACACCTTC. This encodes CASSGRSGVYGYTF.

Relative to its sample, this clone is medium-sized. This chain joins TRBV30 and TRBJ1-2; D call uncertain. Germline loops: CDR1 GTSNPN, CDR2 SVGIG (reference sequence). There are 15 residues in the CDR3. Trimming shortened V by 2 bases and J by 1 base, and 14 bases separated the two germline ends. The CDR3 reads CAWSKGSTINYGYTF. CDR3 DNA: TGTGCCTGGAGTAAAGGTTCGACCATTAACTATGGCTACACCTTC.

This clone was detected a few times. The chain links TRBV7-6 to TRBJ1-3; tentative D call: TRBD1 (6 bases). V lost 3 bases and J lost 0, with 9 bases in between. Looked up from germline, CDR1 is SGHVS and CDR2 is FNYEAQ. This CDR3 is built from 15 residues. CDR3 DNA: TGTGCCAGCAGCTTCAGGGGTAACTCTGGAAACACCATATATTTT. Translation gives CASSFRGNSGNTIYF.

The CDR3 DNA sequence: TGCGCCAGCAGTTCTGCCGGGACAGGGTCATTAAATACGCAGTATTTT. Its protein is CASSSAGTGSLNTQYF. The V and J genes are TRBV10-1 and TRBJ2-3, with 9 nucleotides matching TRBD1. The CDR3 is 16 amino acids. Unmatched junction bases numbered 13, after V lost 5 bases and J lost 7 bases. Germline V gives CDR1 WNHNN, CDR2 SYGVQD (reference sequence).

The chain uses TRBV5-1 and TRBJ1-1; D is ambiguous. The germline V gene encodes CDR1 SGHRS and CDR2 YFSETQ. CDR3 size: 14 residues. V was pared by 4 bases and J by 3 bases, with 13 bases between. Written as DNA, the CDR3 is TGCGCCAGCAGCCCGACACATTCGGACACTGAAGCTTTCTTT. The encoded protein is CASSPTHSDTEAFF. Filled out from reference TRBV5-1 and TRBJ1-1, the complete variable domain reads KAGVTQTPRYLIKTRGQQVTLSCSPISGHRSVSWYQQTPGQGLQFLFEYFSETQRNKGNFPGRFSGRQFSNSRSEMNVSTLELGDSALYLCASSPTHSDTEAFFGQGTRLTVV.

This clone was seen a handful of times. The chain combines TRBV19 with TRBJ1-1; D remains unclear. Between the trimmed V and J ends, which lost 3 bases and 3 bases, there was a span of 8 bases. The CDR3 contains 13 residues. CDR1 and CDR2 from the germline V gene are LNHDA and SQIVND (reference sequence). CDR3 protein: CASSILVDTEAFF. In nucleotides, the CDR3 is TGTGCCAGTAGTATCCTGGTTGACACTGAAGCTTTCTTT.

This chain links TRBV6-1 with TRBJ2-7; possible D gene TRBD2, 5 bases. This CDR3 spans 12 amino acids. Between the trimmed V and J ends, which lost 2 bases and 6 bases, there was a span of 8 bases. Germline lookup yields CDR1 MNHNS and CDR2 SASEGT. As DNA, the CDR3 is TGTGCCAGCAGTGAACCAAGCGGCGAGCAGTACTTC. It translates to CASSEPSGEQYF.

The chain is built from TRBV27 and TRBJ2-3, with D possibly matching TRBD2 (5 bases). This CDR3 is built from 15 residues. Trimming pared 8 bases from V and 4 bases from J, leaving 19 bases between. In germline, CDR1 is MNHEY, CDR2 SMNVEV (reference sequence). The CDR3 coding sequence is TGTGCCAGCTCCCCAAGGATAGCGATCGCAGATACGCAGTATTTT. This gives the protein CASSPRIAIADTQYF.

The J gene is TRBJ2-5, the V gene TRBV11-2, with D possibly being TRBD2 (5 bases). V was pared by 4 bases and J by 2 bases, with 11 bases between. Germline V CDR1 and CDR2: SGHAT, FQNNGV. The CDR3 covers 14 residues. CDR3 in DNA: TGTGCCAGCAGCTCCACCCGGGGTCAAGAGACCCAGTACTTC. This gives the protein CASSSTRGQETQYF.

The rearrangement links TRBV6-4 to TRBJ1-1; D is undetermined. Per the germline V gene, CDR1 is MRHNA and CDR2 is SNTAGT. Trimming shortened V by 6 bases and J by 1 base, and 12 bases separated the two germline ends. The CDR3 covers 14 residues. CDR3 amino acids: CASRNGVGNTEAFF. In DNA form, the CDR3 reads TGTGCCAGCAGGAACGGGGTCGGGAACACTGAAGCTTTCTTT.

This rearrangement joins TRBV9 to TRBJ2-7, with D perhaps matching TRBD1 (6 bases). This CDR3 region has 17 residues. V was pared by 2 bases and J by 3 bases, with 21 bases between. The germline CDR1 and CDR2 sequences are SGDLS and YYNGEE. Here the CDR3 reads CASSVASVGGRLYEQYF. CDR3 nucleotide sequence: TGTGCCAGCAGCGTCGCATCGGTTGGGGGCCGACTCTACGAGCAGTACTTC.

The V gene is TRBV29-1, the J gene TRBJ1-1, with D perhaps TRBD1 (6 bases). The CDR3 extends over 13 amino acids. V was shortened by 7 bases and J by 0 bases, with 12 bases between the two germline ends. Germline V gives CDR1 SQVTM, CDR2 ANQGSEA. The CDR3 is CSGWTDLNTEAFF. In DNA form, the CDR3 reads TGCAGCGGTTGGACAGACTTGAACACTGAAGCTTTCTTT.

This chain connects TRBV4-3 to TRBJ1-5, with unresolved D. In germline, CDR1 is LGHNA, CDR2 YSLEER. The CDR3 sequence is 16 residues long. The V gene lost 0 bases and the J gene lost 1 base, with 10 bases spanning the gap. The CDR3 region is CASSQDISGSNQPQHF. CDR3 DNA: TGCGCCAGCAGCCAAGATATCTCGGGAAGCAATCAGCCCCAGCATTTT.

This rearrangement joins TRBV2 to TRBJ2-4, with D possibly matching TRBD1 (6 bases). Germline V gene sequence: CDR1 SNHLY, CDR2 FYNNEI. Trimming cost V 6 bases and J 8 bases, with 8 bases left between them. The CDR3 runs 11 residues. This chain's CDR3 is CASRAGDIQYF. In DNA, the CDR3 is TGTGCCAGCAGGGCAGGGGACATTCAGTACTTC.

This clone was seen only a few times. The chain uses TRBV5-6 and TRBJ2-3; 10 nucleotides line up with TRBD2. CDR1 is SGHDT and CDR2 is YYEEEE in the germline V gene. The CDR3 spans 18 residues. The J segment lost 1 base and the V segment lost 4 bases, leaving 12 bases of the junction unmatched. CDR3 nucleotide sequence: TGTGCCAGCAGCCACCACCTAGCGGGAGAAGGGGGCACAGATACGCAGTATTTT. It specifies CASSHHLAGEGGTDTQYF.

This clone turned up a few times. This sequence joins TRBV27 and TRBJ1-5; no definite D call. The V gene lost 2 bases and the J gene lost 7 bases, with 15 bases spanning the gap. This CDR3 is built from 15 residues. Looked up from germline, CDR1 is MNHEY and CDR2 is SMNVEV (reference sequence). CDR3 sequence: CASSLKNPGLQPQHF. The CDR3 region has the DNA TGTGCCAGCAGTTTAAAGAACCCCGGGCTCCAGCCCCAGCATTTT.

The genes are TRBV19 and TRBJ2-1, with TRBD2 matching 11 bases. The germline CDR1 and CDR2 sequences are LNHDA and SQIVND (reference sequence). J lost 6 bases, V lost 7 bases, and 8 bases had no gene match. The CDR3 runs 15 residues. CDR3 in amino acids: CASIQTSGTCNEQFF. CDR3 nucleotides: TGTGCCAGTATCCAGACTAGCGGGACCTGCAATGAGCAGTTCTTC.

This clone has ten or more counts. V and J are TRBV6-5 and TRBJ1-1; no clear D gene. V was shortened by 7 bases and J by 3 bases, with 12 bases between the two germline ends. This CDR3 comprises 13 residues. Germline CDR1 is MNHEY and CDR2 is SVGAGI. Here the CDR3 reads CASNERDYTEAFF. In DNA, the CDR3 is TGTGCCAGCAATGAAAGGGATTACACTGAAGCTTTCTTT.

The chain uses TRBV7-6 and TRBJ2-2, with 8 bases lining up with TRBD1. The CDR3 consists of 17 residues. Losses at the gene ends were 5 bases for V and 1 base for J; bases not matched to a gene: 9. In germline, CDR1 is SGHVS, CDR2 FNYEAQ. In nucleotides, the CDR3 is TGTGCCAGCAGCCTAGTTGGGACAGGCCTGAACACCGGGGAGCTGTTTTTT. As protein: CASSLVGTGLNTGELFF.

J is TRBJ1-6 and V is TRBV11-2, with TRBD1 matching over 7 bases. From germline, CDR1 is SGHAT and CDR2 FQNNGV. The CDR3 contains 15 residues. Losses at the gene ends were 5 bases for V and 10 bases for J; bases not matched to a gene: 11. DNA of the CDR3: TGTGCCAGCAGCCTACAGGGGTCCGGTGACTCACCCCTCCACTTT. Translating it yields CASSLQGSGDSPLHF.

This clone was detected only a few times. The CDR3 DNA sequence: TGTGCCAGCAGTTACGCCGGGGGAACCGGGGAGCTGTTTTTT. Its protein product is CASSYAGGTGELFF. The V call is TRBV6-5, the J call TRBJ2-2; TRBD2 is a possible D gene (6 bases). The CDR3 loop spans 14 amino acids. V was shortened by 2 bases and J by 5 bases, with 9 bases between the two germline ends. Germline assignment: CDR1 MNHEY and CDR2 SVGAGI.

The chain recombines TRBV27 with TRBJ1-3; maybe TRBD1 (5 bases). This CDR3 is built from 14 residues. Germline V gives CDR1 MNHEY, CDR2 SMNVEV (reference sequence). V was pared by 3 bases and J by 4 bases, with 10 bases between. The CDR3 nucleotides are TGTGCCAGCAGTTTGGGGGGACCCGGAAACACCATATATTTT. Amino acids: CASSLGGPGNTIYF.

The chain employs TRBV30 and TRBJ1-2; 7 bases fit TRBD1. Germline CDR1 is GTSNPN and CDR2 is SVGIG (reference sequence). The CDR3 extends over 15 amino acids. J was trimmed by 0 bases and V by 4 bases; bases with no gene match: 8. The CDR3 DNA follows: TGTGCCTGGACCCCGGACAGGATTACTAACTATGGCTACACCTTC. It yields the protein CAWTPDRITNYGYTF.

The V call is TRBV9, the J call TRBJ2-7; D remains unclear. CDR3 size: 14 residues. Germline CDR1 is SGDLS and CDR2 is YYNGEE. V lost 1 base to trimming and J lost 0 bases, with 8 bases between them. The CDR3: CASSVLSLSYEQYF. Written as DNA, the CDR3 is TGTGCCAGCAGCGTACTTAGTCTCTCCTACGAGCAGTACTTC. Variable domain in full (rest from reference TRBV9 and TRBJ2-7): DSGVTQTPKHLITATGQRVTLRCSPRSGDLSVYWYQQSLDQGLQFLIQYYNGEERAKGNILERFSAQQFPDLHSELNLSSLELGDSALYFCASSVLSLSYEQYFGPGTRLTVT.

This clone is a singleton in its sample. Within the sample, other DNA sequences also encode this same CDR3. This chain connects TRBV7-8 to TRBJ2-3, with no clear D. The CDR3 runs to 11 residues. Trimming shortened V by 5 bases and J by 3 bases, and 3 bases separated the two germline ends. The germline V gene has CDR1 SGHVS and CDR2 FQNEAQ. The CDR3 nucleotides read TGTGCCAGCAGCCCTACAGATACGCAGTATTTT. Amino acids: CASSPTDTQYF.